Each of the 9 T cell receptor beta chains below was sequenced from the same sample in a study of T cell responses to AZD1222 COVID-19 vaccine. The repertoire was sequenced with immunoSEQ multiplex PCR; TCRdb's copy has only in-frame clones and lacks some. The sample comprises roughly 150,000 clones, roughly 92% of which are singletons, and less than 9.5% rests with the top ten. The sample consisted of peripheral blood, taken 28 days after the second AZD1222 dose. Receptors were obtained from an adult who received the AZD1222 COVID-19 vaccine.

V and J are TRBV11-2 and TRBJ1-2; 8 bases line up with TRBD1. This CDR3 comprises 17 residues. V shed 5 bases and J 4 bases; nucleotides not matched to a gene: 15. Germline V gene lookup returns CDR1 SGHAT and CDR2 FQNNGV. The CDR3 coding sequence is TGTGCCAGCAGCCCTCTAGGTCGGGACAGGACTCTCTATGGCTACACCTTC. Protein product: CASSPLGRDRTLYGYTF.

The chain uses TRBV6-4 and TRBJ1-2, with TRBD1 as a possible D gene (5 bases). Germline CDR1 reads MRHNA; CDR2 reads SNTAGT. V shed 0 bases and J shed 2 bases, with 10 bases lying between them. This CDR3 has 15 amino acids. The CDR3 DNA follows: TGTGCCAGCAGTGACTCGGGGGAGGGGAACTATGGCTACACCTTC. The encoded protein is CASSDSGEGNYGYTF.

The chain uses TRBV28 and TRBJ2-3; a weak D match, TRBD1 (5 bases). Germline V lookup: CDR1 MDHEN, CDR2 SYDVKM. Trimming stripped 5 bases from V and 7 bases from J, with 10 bases between. CDR3 length: 12 residues. The CDR3 bases are TGTGCCAGCAGTATCAGGGTTCATACGCAGTATTTT. The encoded protein is CASSIRVHTQYF.

The chain employs TRBV7-9 and TRBJ2-3; 7 bases fit TRBD2. The CDR3 loop spans 14 amino acids. J gave up 1 base and V 7 bases, and 5 bases lay outside the gene matches. Germline V gene lookup returns CDR1 SEHNR and CDR2 FQNEAQ (reference sequence). The CDR3 loop reads CASTFGGGTDTQYF. The CDR3 DNA reads TGTGCCAGCACCTTTGGGGGGGGCACAGATACGCAGTATTTT. Complete variable domain (other parts from reference TRBV7-9 and TRBJ2-3): DTGVSQNPRHKITKRGQNVTFRCDPISEHNRLYWYRQTLGQGPEFLTYFQNEAQLEKSRLLSDRFSAERPKGSFSTLEIQRTEQGDSAMYLCASTFGGGTDTQYFGPGTRLTVL.

The V gene is TRBV5-6, the J gene TRBJ1-1; D might be TRBD1 (5 bases). The length of the CDR3 is 12 residues. Germline CDR1 SGHDT, CDR2 YYEEEE. The V end was cut by 0 bases, the J end by 11 bases, with 11 bases between. This CDR3 reads CASSLAASGAFF. CDR3 nucleotide sequence: TGTGCCAGCAGCTTGGCAGCCTCAGGGGCTTTCTTT.

This chain joins TRBV6-5 and TRBJ1-3; D is undetermined. Germline V gives CDR1 MNHEY, CDR2 SVGAGI. V lost 0 bases, J lost 0 bases, and 9 bases lay in between. This CDR3 has 16 residues. CDR3 region: CASSYSLDGSGNTIYF. The CDR3 coding sequence is TGTGCCAGCAGTTACTCTCTCGACGGCTCTGGAAACACCATATATTTT.

The chain uses TRBV10-3 and TRBJ1-2, with 12 bases identical to TRBD1. The V gene's germline CDR1 is ENHRY and CDR2 SYGVKD. The CDR3 consists of 14 residues. V was pared by 4 bases and J by 6 bases, with 3 bases of the junction left unmatched. The CDR3 loop reads CAISAGTGGNGYTF. The CDR3 DNA is TGTGCCATCAGTGCCGGGACAGGGGGCAATGGCTACACCTTC.

V and J are TRBV11-3 and TRBJ1-1, with D possibly matching TRBD1 (6 bases). The length of the CDR3 is 14 residues. Germline V gives CDR1 SGHNT, CDR2 YENEEA. V dropped 5 bases and J dropped 3 bases, with 13 bases sitting between them. CDR3 sequence reads: CASSPRGRDTEAFF. The CDR3, as DNA: TGTGCCAGCAGCCCCAGGGGTCGAGACACTGAAGCTTTCTTT.

The V gene is TRBV7-8, the J gene TRBJ1-4; the D is unclear. Germline V lookup: CDR1 SGHVS, CDR2 FQNEAQ. The CDR3 is made up of 18 amino acids. Between the trimmed V and J ends, which lost 2 bases and 0 bases, there was a span of 16 bases. CDR3: CASSLRRLIRATNEKLFF. In nucleotides, the CDR3 is TGTGCCAGCAGCTTAAGACGGCTTATTAGAGCAACTAATGAAAAACTGTTTTTT.